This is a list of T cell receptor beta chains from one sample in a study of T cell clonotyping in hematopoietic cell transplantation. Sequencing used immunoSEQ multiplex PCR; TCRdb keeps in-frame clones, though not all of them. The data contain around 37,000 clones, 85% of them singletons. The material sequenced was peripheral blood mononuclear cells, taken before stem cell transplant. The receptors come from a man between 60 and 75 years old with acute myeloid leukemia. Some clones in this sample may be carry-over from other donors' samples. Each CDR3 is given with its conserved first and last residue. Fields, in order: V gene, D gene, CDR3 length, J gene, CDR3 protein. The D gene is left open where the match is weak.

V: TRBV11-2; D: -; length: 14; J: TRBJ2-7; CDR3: CASTQGGQAYEQYF
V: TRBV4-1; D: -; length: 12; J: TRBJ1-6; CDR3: CASSQPDSPLHF
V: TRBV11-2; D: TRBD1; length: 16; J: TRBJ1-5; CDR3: CASSLTHDREGQPQHF
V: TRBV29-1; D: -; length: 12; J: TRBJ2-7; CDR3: CSVGNSSYEQYF
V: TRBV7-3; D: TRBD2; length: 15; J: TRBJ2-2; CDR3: CASSSSGGDTGELFF
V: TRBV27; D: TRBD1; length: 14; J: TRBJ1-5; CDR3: CASSRGTGEQPQHF
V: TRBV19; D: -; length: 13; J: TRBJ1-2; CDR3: CASSFELGYGYTF
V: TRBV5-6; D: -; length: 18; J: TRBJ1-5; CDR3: CASSPGGERRRPNQPQHF
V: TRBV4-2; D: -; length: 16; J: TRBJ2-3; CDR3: CASSQVVETPLDAQYF
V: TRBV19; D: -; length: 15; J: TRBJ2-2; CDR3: CASNPVGSNTGELFF
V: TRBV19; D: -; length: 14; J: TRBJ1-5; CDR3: CASSVGTRVQPQHF
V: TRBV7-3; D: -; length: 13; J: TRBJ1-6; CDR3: CASSQDEISPLHF
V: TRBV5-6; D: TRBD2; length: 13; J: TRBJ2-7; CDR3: CASSLRGGYEQYF
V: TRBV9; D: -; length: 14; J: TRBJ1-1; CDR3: CASSAREEYTEAFF
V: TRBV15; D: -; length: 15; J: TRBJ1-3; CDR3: CATSRDRGPGNTIYF
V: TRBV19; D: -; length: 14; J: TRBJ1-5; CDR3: CASSTSNSNQPQHF
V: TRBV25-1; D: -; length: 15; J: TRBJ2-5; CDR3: CASPPISSTQETQYF
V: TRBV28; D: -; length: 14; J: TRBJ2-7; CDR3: CASSLSGQIGEQYF
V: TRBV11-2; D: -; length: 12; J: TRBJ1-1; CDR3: CASSLDRGIAFF